A selection of T cell receptor beta chains follows, all from one sample in a study of blood T cell repertoires in COVID-19. The protocol was immunoSEQ multiplex PCR, while the TCRdb copy is restricted to in-frame clones and leaves out a portion. The sample includes around 250,000 clones, 70% to 85% of them seen just once. The specimen was peripheral blood. The receptor set was obtained from an elderly woman with acute or convalescent COVID-19. Both conserved end residues are part of each CDR3. The D gene is left open where the match is weak. Clone size is given for some rows only: seen once, a few or many times, or a class if the clone is expanded.

CDR3 length,clone size,J gene,D gene,V gene,CDR3 DNA,CDR3 protein
14,.,TRBJ1-2,TRBD1,TRBV5-6,TGTGCCAGCAGCTTTGAGACAGGGAACTATGGCTACACCTTC,CASSFETGNYGYTF
11,.,TRBJ1-4,.,TRBV6-6,TGTGCCAGCCAGCGCCTTGAAAAACTGTTTTTT,CASQRLEKLFF
13,.,TRBJ1-2,.,TRBV7-2,TGTGCCAGCAGCTTCTGGGGGCCAGATGGCTACACCTTC,CASSFWGPDGYTF
19,.,TRBJ1-3,.,TRBV3-1/TRBV3-2,TGTGCCAGCAGCCTTGACAGGTACCCGCCCGTTAGCTCTGGAAACACCATATATTTT,CASSLDRYPPVSSGNTIYF
13,few,TRBJ1-4,.,TRBV7-9,TGTGCCAGCAGCCGGACTGCTGCTGAAAAACTGTTTTTT,CASSRTAAEKLFF
15,.,TRBJ2-1,.,TRBV7-8,TGTGCCAGCAGCTTCGGGGACACCTCCTACAATGAGCAGTTCTTC,CASSFGDTSYNEQFF
14,.,TRBJ1-1,.,TRBV7-6,TGTGCCAGCAGCTTAGACAGGGAAGACACTGAAGCTTTCTTT,CASSLDREDTEAFF
14,.,TRBJ1-5,TRBD1,TRBV2,TGTGCCAGCAGTGTCGAGGGGGCACGTCAGCCCCAGCATTTT,CASSVEGARQPQHF
14,few,TRBJ1-2,.,TRBV15,TGTGCCACCAGCAGAGCATCGGTGAACTATGGCTACACCTTC,CATSRASVNYGYTF
13,.,TRBJ1-1,.,TRBV5-1,TGCGCCAGCAGCTCCACGGGGGGCACTGAAGCTTTCTTT,CASSSTGGTEAFF